Following are 31 T cell receptor beta chains from one sample sequenced in a study of beta chain features in type 1 diabetes. Isolated RNA was reverse transcribed in full, so expressed TCRB transcripts were sequenced. Clones were read by immunoSEQ multiplex PCR, and TCRdb kept only the in-frame ones, dropping some. The profile covers around 250,000 clones, with 68% appearing a single time and almost 0.055% taken by the ten largest. The specimen was naive CD4+ T cells from blood. These receptors were taken from a man aged 30-40 years in good health.

This sequence joins TRBV7-9 and TRBJ2-7; weak D call: TRBD1 (6 bases). Germline CDR1 and CDR2: SEHNR and FQNEAQ (reference sequence). V was pared by 5 bases and J by 7 bases, with 9 bases between. The CDR3 consists of 11 residues. CDR3 residues: CASSQDREQYF. CDR3 coding DNA: TGTGCCAGCAGCCAGGACAGAGAGCAGTACTTC.

The chain uses TRBV29-1 and TRBJ2-5; D uncertain. Looked up from germline, CDR1 is SQVTM and CDR2 is ANQGSEA. The CDR3 extends over 11 amino acids. V shed 7 bases and J shed 5 bases, with 11 bases lying between them. CDR3 protein: CSDLVGETQYF. The CDR3 DNA is TGCAGCGATCTGGTGGGGGAGACCCAGTACTTC.

The rearrangement links TRBV30 to TRBJ2-7; tentatively, D is TRBD1 (6 bases). Trimming took 1 base from V and 2 from J, leaving 9 bases between them. Looked up from germline, CDR1 is GTSNPN and CDR2 is SVGIG (reference sequence). The CDR3 has 13 residues. DNA of the CDR3: TGTGCCTGGAGTGGGGACAAGACCTACGAGCAGTACTTC. It encodes CAWSGDKTYEQYF.

The rearrangement joins TRBV7-2 to TRBJ2-4, with 8 bases matching TRBD2. J was trimmed by 0 bases and V by 3 bases; bases with no gene match: 13. Germline CDR1 and CDR2: SGHTA and FQGNSA. There are 19 residues in the CDR3. This CDR3 is CASSFLPSGRPLAKNIQYF. The DNA of the CDR3 is TGTGCCAGCAGCTTCTTACCCAGCGGGAGACCCCTAGCCAAAAACATTCAGTACTTC.

The CDR3 coding sequence is TGCGCCAGCAGACGGGGCTACAATGAGCAGTTCTTC. Protein product: CASRRGYNEQFF. This chain links TRBV5-1 with TRBJ2-1, with D possibly matching TRBD2 (5 bases). The germline V gene has CDR1 SGHRS and CDR2 YFSETQ. The length of the CDR3 is 12 residues. Trimming removed 5 bases at V and 3 bases at J, with 6 bases between. The full variable domain, with the rest looked up from reference TRBV5-1 and TRBJ2-1, is KAGVTQTPRYLIKTRGQQVTLSCSPISGHRSVSWYQQTPGQGLQFLFEYFSETQRNKGNFPGRFSGRQFSNSRSEMNVSTLELGDSALYLCASRRGYNEQFFGPGTRLTVL.

The V gene is TRBV5-1, the J gene TRBJ2-1; D gene uncertain. V lost 0 bases and J 6 bases, leaving 7 bases between the germline ends. Germline V gene data show CDR1 as SGHRS and CDR2 as YFSETQ. The CDR3 extends over 13 amino acids. In nucleotides, the CDR3 is TGCGCCAGCAGCTTGGCGATGAGCAATGAGCAGTTCTTC. The encoded protein is CASSLAMSNEQFF.

This clone was detected only a few times. The same CDR3 is also encoded by other DNA sequences in this sample. This chain joins TRBV20-1 and TRBJ2-7; D is undetermined. The germline V gene has CDR1 DFQATT and CDR2 SNEGSKA (reference sequence). V lost 6 bases and J lost 3, with 6 bases in between. The CDR3 has 10 residues. CDR3 bases: TGCAGTGCCCTTCTCTACGAGCAGTACTTC. Residues: CSALLYEQYF.

V is TRBV5-4 and J is TRBJ2-3; D is unresolved. The CDR3 extends over 13 amino acids. Germline values: CDR1 SGHNT, CDR2 YYREEE (reference sequence). V was clipped by 0 bases and J by 1 base, with 3 bases between them. Written as DNA, the CDR3 is TGTGCCAGCAGCTTGGAGGGCACAGATACGCAGTATTTT. Protein product: CASSLEGTDTQYF.

J is TRBJ2-1 and V is TRBV10-3, with 9 bases identical to TRBD2. Germline CDR1 and CDR2: ENHRY and SYGVKD. J gave up 8 bases and V 6 bases, and 5 bases lay outside the gene matches. The CDR3 loop spans 13 amino acids. In DNA, the CDR3 is TGTGCCATCAGGATAGCGGGGGTGCATGAGCAGTTCTTC. It yields the protein CAIRIAGVHEQFF.

The chain combines TRBV5-4 with TRBJ1-2, with D possibly TRBD1 on 6 matching bases. With 6 bases removed from V and 6 bases from J, the gap between germline ends came to 18 bases. The germline CDR1 and CDR2 sequences are SGHNT and YYREEE (reference sequence). This CDR3 has 14 residues. For the CDR3, the DNA is TGTGCCAGCACAAACTGGAACAGGGAGGATGGCTACACCTTC. The encoded protein is CASTNWNREDGYTF.

The V call is TRBV7-2, the J call TRBJ1-1; D gene uncertain. The germline CDR1 and CDR2 sequences are SGHTA and FQGNSA. This CDR3 region has 12 residues. Trimming shortened V by 3 bases and J by 5 bases, and 7 bases separated the two germline ends. The CDR3 loop is CASSLYRTEAFF. The CDR3 DNA is TGTGCCAGCAGCTTGTATCGGACTGAAGCTTTCTTT.

The rearrangement uses TRBV7-8 and TRBJ2-7; D might be TRBD1 (6 bases). The V and J ends lost 5 bases and 1 base respectively, with 15 bases between them. There are 15 residues in the CDR3. Germline CDR1 and CDR2: SGHVS and FQNEAQ. Here the CDR3 reads CASSVRTGFSYEQYF. CDR3 sequence (DNA): TGTGCCAGCAGCGTACGCACAGGGTTTTCCTACGAGCAGTACTTC.

As concerns this clone: The identical CDR3 is also encoded by other nucleotide sequences in the sample. The chain is built from TRBV5-1 and TRBJ2-3; unclear D gene. Trimming took 0 bases from V and 0 from J, leaving 5 bases between them. CDR1 and CDR2 (germline): SGHRS, YFSETQ. The CDR3 covers 14 residues. CDR3 sequence: CASSLGRSTDTQYF. DNA for the CDR3: TGCGCCAGCAGCTTGGGACGGAGCACAGATACGCAGTATTTT.

The rearrangement joins TRBV9 to TRBJ1-1, with a tentative D call TRBD1 (5 bases). This CDR3 spans 15 amino acids. Trimming pared 0 bases from V and 2 bases from J, leaving 11 bases between. Germline V lookup: CDR1 SGDLS, CDR2 YYNGEE. The CDR3 loop reads CASSVALDRNTEAFF. Written as DNA, the CDR3 is TGTGCCAGCAGCGTAGCGCTCGACAGAAACACTGAAGCTTTCTTT.

This rearrangement joins TRBV30 to TRBJ2-7; TRBD1 aligns across 8 bases. Germline V lookup: CDR1 GTSNPN, CDR2 SVGIG (reference sequence). CDR3 length: 17 amino acids. The V segment lost 3 bases and the J segment 3 bases; nucleotides outside the gene matches: 16. The CDR3 nucleotides read TGTGCCTGGAGCACCCGTGGACAGGGTAGGAGGGACTACGAGCAGTACTTC. Translating gives CAWSTRGQGRRDYEQYF.

For this clone: Other DNA sequences in the same sample also yield this CDR3. The rearrangement uses TRBV5-1 and TRBJ2-1; D might be TRBD2 (5 bases). Germline V gene data show CDR1 as SGHRS and CDR2 as YFSETQ. CDR3 length equals 12 residues. The germline V and J ends were trimmed by 0 bases and 10 bases, with 8 bases remaining between them. CDR3 coding DNA: TGCGCCAGCAGCTTGGATCGGGGAGAGCAGTTCTTC. Translating gives CASSLDRGEQFF.

The chain joins TRBV7-2 to TRBJ2-1, with no clear D. This CDR3 contains 14 residues. V dropped 1 base and J dropped 3 bases, with 7 bases sitting between them. From germline, CDR1 is SGHTA and CDR2 FQGNSA. The CDR3 sequence is CASSLETYYNEQFF. The CDR3 DNA is TGTGCCAGCAGCTTAGAAACGTACTACAATGAGCAGTTCTTC.

The genes are TRBV28 and TRBJ2-5; D unclear. There are 12 residues in the CDR3. The V and J ends lost 5 bases and 5 bases respectively, with 9 bases between them. Germline values: CDR1 MDHEN, CDR2 SYDVKM. The CDR3 loop is CASSPRRETQYF. As DNA, the CDR3 is TGTGCCAGCAGTCCACGAAGGGAGACCCAGTACTTC.

The sample holds a few counts of this clone. The rearrangement links TRBV5-4 to TRBJ2-7; 12 bases agree with TRBD2. The CDR3 contains 15 residues. Losses at the gene ends were 4 bases for V and 5 bases for J; bases not matched to a gene: 7. Per germline, CDR1 SGHNT and CDR2 YYREEE (reference sequence). CDR3 DNA: TGTGCCAGCAGCAAGACTAGCGGGAGTATCGACGAGCAGTACTTC. Protein product: CASSKTSGSIDEQYF.

V usage is TRBV25-1 and J usage is TRBJ2-5; 7 nucleotides align to TRBD2. V was pared by 3 bases and J by 7 bases, with 11 bases of the junction left unmatched. The CDR3 spans 15 residues. In germline, CDR1 is MGHDK, CDR2 SYGVNS. In DNA form, the CDR3 reads TGTGCCAGCAGTGATCCACCCAGCGGGGTGTGGACCCAGTACTTC. Its protein product is CASSDPPSGVWTQYF.

This rearrangement joins TRBV5-4 to TRBJ2-5; D possibly uses TRBD1 or TRBD2 (6 bases each). The V end was cut by 4 bases, the J end by 0 bases, with 16 bases between. The CDR3 is made up of 16 amino acids. Per germline, CDR1 SGHNT and CDR2 YYREEE (reference sequence). CDR3 in amino acids: CASSPGATKYQETQYF. In DNA, the CDR3 is TGTGCCAGCAGCCCGGGGGCAACGAAGTACCAAGAGACCCAGTACTTC.

The V and J genes are TRBV19 and TRBJ2-7, with D perhaps being TRBD1 or TRBD2 (5 bases each). The CDR3 is made up of 14 amino acids. V lost 0 bases and J 2 bases, leaving 8 bases between the germline ends. Per germline, CDR1 LNHDA and CDR2 SQIVND (reference sequence). The CDR3 coding sequence is TGTGCCAGTAGTATAGAGAGGGGACCCTACGAGCAGTACTTC. Translating it yields CASSIERGPYEQYF.

This clone was seen a few times. Other DNA sequences in the sample encode the same CDR3. This chain uses TRBV30 with TRBJ2-3, with 9 positions matching TRBD1. The CDR3 runs 13 residues. The germline V gene encodes CDR1 GTSNPN and CDR2 SVGIG (reference sequence). Trimming cost V 2 bases and J 4 bases; bases outside gene matches: 1. The CDR3 spells CAWSRTGADTQYF. The CDR3 DNA sequence: TGTGCCTGGAGTCGGACAGGGGCAGATACGCAGTATTTT.

The V call is TRBV7-2, the J call TRBJ2-4; no clear D. V gave up 1 base and J gave up 9 bases, with 13 bases separating them. Germline-derived CDR1 and CDR2 are SGHTA and FQGNSA. This CDR3 is 14 amino acids long. The CDR3 loop reads CASSLGHTEVIQYF. The CDR3 coding sequence is TGTGCCAGCAGCTTAGGACATACTGAGGTCATTCAGTACTTC.

This clone has only one observation. The V and J genes are TRBV29-1 and TRBJ2-3; no clear D. The CDR3 loop spans 13 amino acids. Germline CDR1 SQVTM, CDR2 ANQGSEA. V shed 2 bases and J shed 0 bases, with 6 bases lying between them. CDR3 in amino acids: CSVERVSTDTQYF. The CDR3 DNA is TGCAGCGTTGAAAGGGTGAGCACAGATACGCAGTATTTT.

The genes are TRBV7-2 and TRBJ2-7, with D unclear. The germline CDR1 and CDR2 sequences are SGHTA and FQGNSA. Trimming took off 3 bases at V and 0 bases at J, with 3 bases between the two ends. This CDR3 comprises 12 residues. CDR3 protein: CASSFSSYEQYF. The CDR3 DNA follows: TGTGCCAGCAGCTTTAGCTCCTACGAGCAGTACTTC.

This rearrangement joins TRBV9 to TRBJ1-2; D remains ambiguous. The CDR3 spans 14 residues. Germline CDR1 is SGDLS and CDR2 is YYNGEE. Trimming shortened V by 0 bases and J by 4 bases, and 10 bases separated the two germline ends. The CDR3: CASSVGGGPYGYTF. Here the CDR3 DNA reads TGTGCCAGCAGCGTAGGAGGCGGACCCTATGGCTACACCTTC.

The chain joins TRBV30 to TRBJ1-6; 10 bases agree with TRBD1. This CDR3 has 13 amino acids. The germline V gene has CDR1 GTSNPN and CDR2 SVGIG (reference sequence). V gave up 8 bases and J gave up 7 bases; unmatched junction bases: 5. The DNA of the CDR3 is TGTGCCCGGCGGGACAGGGGAAATTCACCCCTCCACTTT. This encodes CARRDRGNSPLHF.

The chain couples TRBV29-1 to TRBJ2-7; tentatively, D is TRBD2 (5 bases). Germline V gene data show CDR1 as SQVTM and CDR2 as ANQGSEA. The length of the CDR3 is 13 residues. Between the trimmed V and J ends, which lost 5 bases and 1 base, there was a span of 12 bases. CDR3 coding DNA: TGCAGCGTTAGACTGAGACTATCCTACGAGCAGTACTTC. Its translation: CSVRLRLSYEQYF.

V and J are TRBV30 and TRBJ1-3; D gene unclear. CDR3 length equals 14 residues. The V gene's germline CDR1 is GTSNPN and CDR2 SVGIG (reference sequence). V was cut by 4 bases and J by 4 bases, with 14 bases left in between. The CDR3 region is CAWNRGVTGNTIYF. CDR3 in DNA: TGTGCCTGGAATCGGGGAGTAACGGGAAACACCATATATTTT.

In its sample, this clone was seen once. This sequence joins TRBV18 and TRBJ2-6; D remains unclear. Per the germline V gene, CDR1 is KGHSH and CDR2 is LQKENI. The CDR3 runs to 17 residues. V was cut by 4 bases and J by 2 bases, with 15 bases left in between. The CDR3 protein is CASSLKDRAPGANVLTF. The CDR3 DNA sequence: TGTGCCAGCTCACTAAAGGACCGCGCCCCTGGGGCCAACGTCCTGACTTTC.